This entry is about one TCR delta chain. This may arise from a read error, as a much more abundant clone is one base away. The same CDR3 is also encoded by other DNA sequences in this sample. These data come from a study of gamma-delta chains in newborns, infants, children. The overall study: Microbial exposure reportedly drives polyclonal innate γδ T cell expansion after birth.

V lost 1 base, J lost 2 bases, and 7 bases stayed unmatched. The CDR3 length is 18 residues. CDR1 and CDR2 (germline): GEAIGNYY, EKD. TCRdb reapplied CATT to the reads. The sample includes about 1,000 delta-chain clones, under 8.5% of them seen just once. Sequencing was performed on blood. This receptor was taken from a child who was a newborn, infant or young child, either healthy, febrile or measles-vaccinated (not recorded which). The J gene is TRDJ3, the V gene TRDV2, with TRDD3 identical over 7 bases. The CDR3 here is CACDTLLGDTWDTRQMFF. The CDR3 DNA follows: TGTGCCTGTGACACGTTACTAGGGGATACCTGGGACACCCGACAGATGTTTTTC.